The sample holds a few counts of the clone carrying this T cell receptor beta chain. The antigen remains undetermined. The sample originates from a study of cytomegalovirus exposure and HLA in healthy donors. Study-level points and caveats: In a later analysis, CMV-associated beta chains were mostly HLA-associated, it appeared. A later analysis linked a missense variant in DCLRE1C to the trimming of TCR beta V and J genes. Available immune exposure information covered CMV serostatus only.

The CDR3 runs to 14 residues. Germline V gene lookup returns CDR1 LNHNV and CDR2 YYDKDF (reference sequence). V gave up 4 bases and J gave up 4 bases; unmatched junction bases: 6. The PCR ran on 60 Vbeta and 13 Jbeta primers. Profiled with immunoSEQ multiplex PCR; TCRdb holds only in-frame clones, not every one. Among roughly 180,000 clones listed, almost 85% were seen once. The receptor comes from a man aged 25-45 years in good health and CMV-seronegative. The specimen sequenced was PBMCs. The rearrangement uses TRBV15 and TRBJ1-1, with 7 bases matching TRBD1. The DNA of the CDR3 is TGTGCCACCAGCAACAGGGGCGAGGGCACTGAAGCTTTCTTT. Its translation: CATSNRGEGTEAFF.